This T cell receptor (beta chain) emerged from a study of T cell changes during pregnancy in multiple sclerosis. Here immunoSEQ multiplex PCR was the method, and the copy in TCRdb shows in-frame clones only, minus some. The table shows about 32,000 clones, with roughly 87% occurring only once. V shed 4 bases and J shed 3 bases, with 14 bases lying between them. CDR3 length: 14 residues. Germline CDR1 is SGHDT and CDR2 is YYEEEE. The sequenced sample was CD8+ T cells from peripheral blood mononuclear cells, obtained in the second trimester of pregnancy. The clonotype was recovered from a female donor with multiple sclerosis, enrolled in a pregnancy study. The V and J genes are TRBV5-6 and TRBJ2-7, with D unresolved. The CDR3 sequence is CASSVSERLYEQYF. The CDR3 DNA reads as TGTGCCAGCAGCGTGTCGGAGCGCCTCTACGAGCAGTACTTC.